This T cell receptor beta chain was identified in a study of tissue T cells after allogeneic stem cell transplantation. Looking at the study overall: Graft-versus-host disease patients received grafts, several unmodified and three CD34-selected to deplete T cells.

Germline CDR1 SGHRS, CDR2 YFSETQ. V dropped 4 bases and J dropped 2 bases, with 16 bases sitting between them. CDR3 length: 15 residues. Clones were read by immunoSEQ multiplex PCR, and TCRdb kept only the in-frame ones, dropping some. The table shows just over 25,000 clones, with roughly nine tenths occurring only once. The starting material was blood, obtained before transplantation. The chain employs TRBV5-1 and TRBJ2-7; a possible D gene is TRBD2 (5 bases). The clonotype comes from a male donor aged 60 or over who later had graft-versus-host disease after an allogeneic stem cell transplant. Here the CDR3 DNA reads TGCGCCAGCAGCCCACAAGGGAGCGGACCCTACGAGCAGTACTTC. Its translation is CASSPQGSGPYEQYF. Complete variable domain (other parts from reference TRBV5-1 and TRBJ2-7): KAGVTQTPRYLIKTRGQQVTLSCSPISGHRSVSWYQQTPGQGLQFLFEYFSETQRNKGNFPGRFSGRQFSNSRSEMNVSTLELGDSALYLCASSPQGSGPYEQYFGPGTRLTVT.